This T cell receptor (beta chain) was observed in a study of T cell responses to AZD1222 COVID-19 vaccine (dated by TCRdb to the early 2020s). With regard to the full study: AZD1222 recipients with second doses at about 4 weeks or about 12 weeks were pooled, because spike-specific TCR depth and breadth did not differ between schedules. Trial participants were enrolled into age subgroups of 18-55, 56-69 and 70-plus years, which contained roughly 140, 27 and 60 TCR-sequenced participants, respectively. TCR sequencing was performed for 230 to 250 trial participants, of whom about 200 were given two doses of AZD1222 and some 25 were given two doses of MenACWY control vaccine.

The sample's time point, from its label and the paper: baseline before first vaccination. The vaccinee samples were drawn from two UK trials, COV001 and COV002, one of which was a single-blind randomized controlled phase 2/3 trial testing AZD1222 (ChAdOx1 nCoV-19) in healthy adults. Trial participant PBMC samples were collected at day 0 and day 28 after the second dose for TCRbeta chain sequencing. Study-wide findings and limitations: CD4 TCRs associated with the vaccine covered the entire spike protein, and the dominant responses were in regions 160-218 and 743-854. The 56-69-year group was small, and its depth increase did not reach significance, likely because of low power. After two AZD1222 doses, spike-specific TCR breadth and depth were significantly higher than at day 0 and than in MenACWY recipients. Because no samples from the day 14 peak response were available, repertoires could be characterized only after the peak T cell response. Conclusions about previously exposed vaccinees are limited because only six or seven AZD1222 recipients were SARS-CoV-2 seropositive at baseline. Most participants were white British and females outnumbered males, and the authors suggested that clonal diversity may have been underestimated. Nearly half of unique spike-specific TCRs reportedly recognized epitopes outside regions mutated in the B.1.351 and B.1.1.7 variants.

As concerns this clone: The antigen it binds to is not known. No much larger clone is present one base from it, and per-base qualities are unavailable.

The CDR3 regions of human TCRbeta chains were analyzed by immunosequencing. Concerning the study's data processing: Repertoire TCRs were matched against a reference library of SARS-CoV-2-specific TCRs generated with the MIRA antigen-specificity platform. Breadth was defined as the fraction of unique TCRs that were SARS-CoV-2-associated. Depth was defined as the fraction of total T cells that were SARS-CoV-2-associated. Using the MIRA data, every spike-specific TCR was mapped to the spike region that the TCR reacted to and assigned to either a CD4 or a CD8 class. Log10-transformed breadth and depth values were compared by one-way ANOVA with Sidak's multiple comparisons tests. This is the immuneACCESS table as TCRdb keeps it, with only in-frame sequences that have V and J called. A part of the clones is gone; compared with another copy, unresolved V genes explain less than half, and the rest is unexplained. The V and J calls and clone size were taken over from that table, and D and trimming were inferred from the DNA. The sample records fewer than 110,000 clones, 86% of which are singletons. The ten largest make up about 1.5% of the sample.

Ends trimmed: V by 4 bases, J by 1 base; bases unmatched to a gene: 3. CDR1 and CDR2, looked up from the germline V gene, are ENHRY and SYGVKD. The CDR3 runs 15 residues from the cysteine to the phenylalanine. The only DNA kept is the CDR3, 45 bases in frame from the first base. Specimen: peripheral blood, collected on day 0 of AZD1222 vaccination. The receptor was derived from an adult in good health. The V and J genes are TRBV10-3 and TRBJ1-1, with TRBD1 identical over 10 junction bases. The CDR3 has the sequence CAISGDRGPNTEAFF. The DNA is TGTGCCATCAGTGGGGACAGGGGCCCGAACACTGAAGCTTTCTTT.